This TCR beta chain was retrieved from a study of blood T cell repertoires in COVID-19. As for the study in general: T cells, B-cell-depleted T cells, or PBMCs supplied cDNA or gDNA.

The CDR3 has 13 residues. V was pared by 3 bases and J by 7 bases, with 15 bases between. Germline V CDR1 and CDR2: DFQATT, SNEGSKA (reference sequence). Repertoires were generated with immunoSEQ multiplex PCR, while TCRdb's copy carries only in-frame clones and drops some. The sample includes over 95,000 clones, about four fifths seen only once; the top ten take around 9.3%. This clone has only a few counts. The sequence was obtained from a human donor in a cohort sampled during active COVID-19. Source material: peripheral blood. This rearrangement joins TRBV20-1 to TRBJ1-1; D is perhaps TRBD1 (5 bases). Here the CDR3 DNA reads TGCAGTGCTAGTTATCGGGGGGAAGGTGAAGCTTTCTTT. This encodes CSASYRGEGEAFF.